This is a list of T cell receptor beta chains from one sample in a study of blood T cell repertoires in COVID-19. Repertoires were generated with immunoSEQ multiplex PCR, while TCRdb's copy carries only in-frame clones and drops some. This table holds about 130,000 clones, around 80% found once. Sequenced material: peripheral blood. These receptors were collected from a human donor in a cohort sampled during active COVID-19. Both conserved end residues are part of each CDR3. Fields, in order: J gene, clone size, D gene, V gene, CDR3 protein, CDR3 DNA. A D gene is named only where the DNA matches it firmly. Some rows have no size entry. The others give once, few or many, or a class for an expanded clone.

j_gene: TRBJ1-2
abundance: NA
d_gene: TRBD1
v_gene: TRBV7-9
CDR3aa: CASSETGVSYGYTF
CDR3nt: TGTGCCAGCAGCGAAACAGGGGTCAGCTATGGCTACACCTTC

j_gene: TRBJ1-4
abundance: NA
d_gene: NA
v_gene: TRBV6-5
CDR3aa: CASSYRDSTNEKLFF
CDR3nt: TGTGCCAGCAGTTACAGGGACTCAACTAATGAAAAACTGTTTTTT

j_gene: TRBJ2-1
abundance: NA
d_gene: TRBD1
v_gene: TRBV11-1
CDR3aa: CASSLAGGQGYEQFF
CDR3nt: TGTGCCAGCAGCTTAGCGGGGGGACAGGGATATGAGCAGTTCTTC

j_gene: TRBJ1-5
abundance: few
d_gene: NA
v_gene: TRBV19
CDR3aa: CASTTGSNQPQHF
CDR3nt: TGTGCCAGCACAACAGGGAGCAATCAGCCCCAGCATTTT

j_gene: TRBJ2-7
abundance: NA
d_gene: NA
v_gene: TRBV3-1/TRBV3-2
CDR3aa: CASSFTEGSEQYF
CDR3nt: TGTGCCAGCAGCTTTACTGAGGGCTCCGAGCAGTACTTC

j_gene: TRBJ1-3
abundance: NA
d_gene: NA
v_gene: TRBV6-5
CDR3aa: CASSYSGGSSGNTIYF
CDR3nt: TGTGCCAGCAGTTACTCCGGCGGGAGCTCTGGAAACACCATATATTTT

j_gene: TRBJ1-1
abundance: NA
d_gene: NA
v_gene: TRBV15
CDR3aa: CATSRAVRAQGNTEAFF
CDR3nt: TGTGCCACCAGCAGAGCCGTCAGAGCCCAGGGGAACACTGAAGCTTTCTTT

j_gene: TRBJ1-4
abundance: NA
d_gene: TRBD1
v_gene: TRBV19
CDR3aa: CASSMETGGEKLFF
CDR3nt: TGTGCCAGTAGTATGGAGACAGGGGGTGAAAAACTGTTTTTT

j_gene: TRBJ2-7
abundance: NA
d_gene: TRBD1
v_gene: TRBV6-1
CDR3aa: CASSEGDREKQYF
CDR3nt: TGTGCCAGCAGTGAAGGGGACAGGGAAAAGCAGTACTTC

j_gene: TRBJ2-5
abundance: NA
d_gene: TRBD1
v_gene: TRBV9
CDR3aa: CASSRQGQETQYF
CDR3nt: TGTGCCAGCAGCCGACAGGGCCAAGAGACCCAGTACTTC

j_gene: TRBJ1-1
abundance: NA
d_gene: NA
v_gene: TRBV2
CDR3aa: CASSALQGGGTEAFF
CDR3nt: TGTGCCAGCAGTGCCCTTCAGGGAGGAGGCACTGAAGCTTTCTTT

j_gene: TRBJ1-1
abundance: NA
d_gene: NA
v_gene: TRBV3-1/TRBV3-2
CDR3aa: CASSQDVRVTEAFF
CDR3nt: TGTGCCAGCAGCCAAGATGTCAGGGTGACTGAAGCTTTCTTT

j_gene: TRBJ1-2
abundance: NA
d_gene: NA
v_gene: TRBV6-1
CDR3aa: CASSELDGVSNYGYTF
CDR3nt: TGTGCCAGCAGTGAATTAGACGGGGTTAGCAACTATGGCTACACCTTC

j_gene: TRBJ2-2
abundance: NA
d_gene: TRBD1
v_gene: TRBV29-1
CDR3aa: CSLQGVAGELFF
CDR3nt: TGCAGCCTCCAGGGGGTGGCCGGGGAGCTGTTTTTT

j_gene: TRBJ2-5
abundance: NA
d_gene: TRBD1
v_gene: TRBV9
CDR3aa: CASSIRQGGETQYF
CDR3nt: TGTGCCAGCAGCATACGACAGGGTGGGGAGACCCAGTACTTC

j_gene: TRBJ2-6
abundance: NA
d_gene: TRBD1
v_gene: TRBV6-2/TRBV6-3
CDR3aa: CASSDTGDGANVLTF
CDR3nt: TGTGCCAGCAGTGACACAGGGGATGGGGCCAACGTCCTGACTTTC

j_gene: TRBJ1-5
abundance: NA
d_gene: TRBD1
v_gene: TRBV3-1/TRBV3-2
CDR3aa: CASSRGQGSNQPQHF
CDR3nt: TGTGCCAGCAGCCGCGGACAGGGAAGCAATCAGCCCCAGCATTTT

j_gene: TRBJ1-5
abundance: NA
d_gene: NA
v_gene: TRBV15
CDR3aa: CATSRDFSPRDQPQHF
CDR3nt: TGTGCCACCAGCAGAGATTTCTCTCCCAGGGATCAGCCCCAGCATTTT

j_gene: TRBJ1-5
abundance: NA
d_gene: NA
v_gene: TRBV11-2
CDR3aa: CASSFGAASNQPQHF
CDR3nt: TGTGCCAGCAGCTTTGGGGCGGCTAGCAATCAGCCCCAGCATTTT

j_gene: TRBJ1-1
abundance: NA
d_gene: TRBD1
v_gene: TRBV10-2
CDR3aa: CASGETGGRTEAFF
CDR3nt: TGCGCCAGCGGAGAAACAGGGGGCCGCACTGAAGCTTTCTTT

j_gene: TRBJ2-2
abundance: NA
d_gene: TRBD2
v_gene: TRBV7-9
CDR3aa: CASSLQRGGTGELFF
CDR3nt: TGTGCCAGCAGCTTACAGCGGGGGGGCACCGGGGAGCTGTTTTTT

j_gene: TRBJ2-1
abundance: NA
d_gene: NA
v_gene: TRBV6-5
CDR3aa: CASSLLYSYNEQFF
CDR3nt: TGTGCCAGCAGTTTACTCTACTCCTACAATGAGCAGTTCTTC

j_gene: TRBJ2-5
abundance: NA
d_gene: NA
v_gene: TRBV3-1/TRBV3-2
CDR3aa: CASSLADRYETQYF
CDR3nt: TGTGCCAGCAGCCTAGCCGACAGATACGAGACCCAGTACTTC

j_gene: TRBJ2-5
abundance: NA
d_gene: TRBD2
v_gene: TRBV30
CDR3aa: CAWSTSGVLETQYF
CDR3nt: TGTGCCTGGAGTACTAGCGGGGTTTTGGAGACCCAGTACTTC

j_gene: TRBJ2-1
abundance: NA
d_gene: TRBD1
v_gene: TRBV18
CDR3aa: CASSAGTGSWNEQFF
CDR3nt: TGTGCCAGCTCAGCCGGGACAGGGTCGTGGAATGAGCAGTTCTTC

j_gene: TRBJ1-1
abundance: few
d_gene: NA
v_gene: TRBV7-2
CDR3aa: CASSLSLGGGEAFF
CDR3nt: TGTGCCAGCAGCTTATCTCTAGGGGGGGGTGAAGCTTTCTTT

j_gene: TRBJ2-5
abundance: NA
d_gene: NA
v_gene: TRBV12-3/TRBV12-4
CDR3aa: CASTLAQETQYF
CDR3nt: TGTGCCAGCACTTTAGCCCAGGAGACCCAGTACTTC

j_gene: TRBJ2-7
abundance: NA
d_gene: TRBD1
v_gene: TRBV14
CDR3aa: CASSQDRGTGRFREQYF
CDR3nt: TGTGCCAGCAGCCAAGATAGAGGGACAGGAAGATTTCGGGAGCAGTACTTC

j_gene: TRBJ2-5
abundance: NA
d_gene: NA
v_gene: TRBV6-1
CDR3aa: CASSELRLQETQYF
CDR3nt: TGTGCCAGCAGTGAACTGCGCCTACAAGAGACCCAGTACTTC

j_gene: TRBJ2-7
abundance: NA
d_gene: NA
v_gene: TRBV4-1
CDR3aa: CASSQDSVYEQYF
CDR3nt: TGCGCCAGCAGCCAAGATTCGGTCTACGAGCAGTACTTC

j_gene: TRBJ1-6
abundance: few
d_gene: TRBD1
v_gene: TRBV7-9
CDR3aa: CAGTGQGSPLHF
CDR3nt: TGTGCCGGGACAGGACAGGGATCACCCCTCCACTTT

j_gene: TRBJ2-5
abundance: NA
d_gene: TRBD2
v_gene: TRBV28
CDR3aa: CASSLSEGTSGGSTQYF
CDR3nt: TGTGCCAGCAGTTTATCAGAGGGGACTAGCGGGGGTTCGACCCAGTACTTC

j_gene: TRBJ2-5
abundance: NA
d_gene: TRBD2
v_gene: TRBV4-2
CDR3aa: CASSQDRGVAGEETQYF
CDR3nt: TGTGCCAGCAGCCAAGATCGGGGGGTAGCGGGGGAAGAGACCCAGTACTTC

j_gene: TRBJ1-2
abundance: NA
d_gene: NA
v_gene: TRBV7-2
CDR3aa: CASSKDWGDGYTF
CDR3nt: TGTGCCAGCAGCAAGGACTGGGGGGATGGCTACACCTTC

j_gene: TRBJ2-7
abundance: NA
d_gene: NA
v_gene: TRBV25-1
CDR3aa: CASGYPGVSEQYF
CDR3nt: TGTGCCAGCGGGTACCCAGGGGTCTCCGAGCAGTACTTC

j_gene: TRBJ2-1
abundance: NA
d_gene: NA
v_gene: TRBV4-1
CDR3aa: CASSQYGGFNEQFF
CDR3nt: TGCGCCAGCAGCCAATATGGAGGGTTCAATGAGCAGTTCTTC